The present T cell receptor (beta chain) was sequenced within a study of T cells after yellow fever vaccination. TCRdb re-called the 5' RACE reads with MiXCR, one entry per CDR3 protein. The sample includes about 150,000 distinct CDR3 sequences, 6.6% seen only once; the top ten take 0.55% to 0.7%. Note on this clonotype: Its target is unknown.

Findings of the study overall: Relatively few clonotypes were ones that appeared in both CD4 and CD8 compartments. Compared with primary, the secondary response was weaker and peaked at day 5, not 15. Contamination by abundant bulk-population clonotypes could be present in FACS-sorted repertoires.

Sample: CD4+ T cells sorted from PBMCs, taken 10 days after the yellow fever booster vaccination. The origin of this receptor is a man aged 25-40 years who received the YFV17D yellow fever vaccine.

The CDR3 sequence: CSETSGSVYNEQFF. In DNA, the CDR3 is TGCAGTGAGACAAGCGGGTCCGTCTACAATGAGCAGTTCTTC. The rearrangement links TRBV20-1 to TRBJ2-1; the D gene is possibly TRBD2 (6 bases). The V gene lost 7 bases and the J gene lost 3 bases, with 16 bases spanning the gap. CDR1 is DFQATT, CDR2 SNEGSKA, per germline (reference sequence). This CDR3 spans 14 amino acids.